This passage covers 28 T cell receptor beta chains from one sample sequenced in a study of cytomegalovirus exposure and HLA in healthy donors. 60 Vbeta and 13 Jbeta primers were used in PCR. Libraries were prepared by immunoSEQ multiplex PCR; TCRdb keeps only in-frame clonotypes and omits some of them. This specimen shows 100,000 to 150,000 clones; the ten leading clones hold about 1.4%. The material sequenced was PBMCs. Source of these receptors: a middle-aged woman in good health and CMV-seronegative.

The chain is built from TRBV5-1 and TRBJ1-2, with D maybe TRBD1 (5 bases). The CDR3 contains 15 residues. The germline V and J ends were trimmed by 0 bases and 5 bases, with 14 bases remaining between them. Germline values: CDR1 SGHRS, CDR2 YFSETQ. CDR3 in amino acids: CASSLEFDRKYGYTF. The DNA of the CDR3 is TGCGCCAGCAGCTTGGAATTTGACAGAAAATATGGCTACACCTTC.

CDR3 sequence: CSASDRVGYTF. In nucleotides, the CDR3 is TGCAGTGCTAGTGACAGGGTTGGCTACACCTTC. The V and J genes are TRBV20-1 and TRBJ1-2; TRBD1 matches 7 bases. From germline, CDR1 is DFQATT and CDR2 SNEGSKA (reference sequence). Trimming took 3 bases from V and 7 from J; bases not matched to a gene: 2. This CDR3 is built from 11 residues.

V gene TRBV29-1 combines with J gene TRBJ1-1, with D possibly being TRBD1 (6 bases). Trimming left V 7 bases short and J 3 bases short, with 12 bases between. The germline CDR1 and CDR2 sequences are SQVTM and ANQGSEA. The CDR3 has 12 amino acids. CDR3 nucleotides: TGCAGCGGAGGACAGTTCGACACTGAAGCTTTCTTT. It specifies CSGGQFDTEAFF.

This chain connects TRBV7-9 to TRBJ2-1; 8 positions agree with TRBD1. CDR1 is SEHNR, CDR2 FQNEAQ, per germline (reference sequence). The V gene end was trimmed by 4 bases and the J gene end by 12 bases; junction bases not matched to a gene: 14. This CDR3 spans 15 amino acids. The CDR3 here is CASSSYQGAYLWQFF. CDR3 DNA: TGTGCCAGCAGCTCCTATCAGGGGGCGTACCTATGGCAGTTCTTC.

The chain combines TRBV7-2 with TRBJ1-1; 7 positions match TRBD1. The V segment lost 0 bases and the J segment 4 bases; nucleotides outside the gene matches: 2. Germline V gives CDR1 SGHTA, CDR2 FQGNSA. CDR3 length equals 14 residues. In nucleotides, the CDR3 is TGTGCCAGCAGCTTAGCGCAGGGGGGCACTGAAGCTTTCTTT. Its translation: CASSLAQGGTEAFF.

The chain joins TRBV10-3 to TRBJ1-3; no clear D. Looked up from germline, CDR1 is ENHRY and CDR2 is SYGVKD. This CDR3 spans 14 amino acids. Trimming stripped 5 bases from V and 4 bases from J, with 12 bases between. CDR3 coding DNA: TGTGCCATCAGTTCGGCAGCGAGGGGAAACACCATATATTTT. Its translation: CAISSAARGNTIYF.

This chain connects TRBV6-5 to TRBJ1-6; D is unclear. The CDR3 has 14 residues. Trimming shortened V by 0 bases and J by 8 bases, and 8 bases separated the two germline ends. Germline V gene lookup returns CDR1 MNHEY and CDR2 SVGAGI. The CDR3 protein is CASSYSRRYSPLHF. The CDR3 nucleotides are TGTGCCAGCAGTTACTCGAGGAGATATTCACCCCTCCACTTT.

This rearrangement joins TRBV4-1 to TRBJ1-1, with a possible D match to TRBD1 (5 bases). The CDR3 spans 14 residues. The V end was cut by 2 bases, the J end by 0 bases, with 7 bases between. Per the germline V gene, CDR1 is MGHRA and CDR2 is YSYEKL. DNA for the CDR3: TGCGCCAGCAGCCAAACGACAGTGAACACTGAAGCTTTCTTT. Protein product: CASSQTTVNTEAFF.

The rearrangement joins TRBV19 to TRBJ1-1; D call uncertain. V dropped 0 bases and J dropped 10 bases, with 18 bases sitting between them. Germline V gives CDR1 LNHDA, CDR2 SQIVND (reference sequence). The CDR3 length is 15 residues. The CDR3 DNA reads TGTGCCAGTAGTATAGATCGGCTCGGGGTGAAGGGAGCTTTCTTT. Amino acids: CASSIDRLGVKGAFF.

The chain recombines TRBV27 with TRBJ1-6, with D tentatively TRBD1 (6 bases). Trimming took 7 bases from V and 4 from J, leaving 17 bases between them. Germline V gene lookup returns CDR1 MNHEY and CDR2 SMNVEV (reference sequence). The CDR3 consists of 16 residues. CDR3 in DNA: TGTGCCAGCACCTCCAGGTGGACAGAATATAATTCACCCCTCCACTTT. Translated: CASTSRWTEYNSPLHF.

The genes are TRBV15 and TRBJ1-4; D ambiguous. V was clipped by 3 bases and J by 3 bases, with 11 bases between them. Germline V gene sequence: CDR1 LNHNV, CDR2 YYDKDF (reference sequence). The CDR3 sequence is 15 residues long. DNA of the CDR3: TGTGCCACCAGCAGGGTGAAGGGAGCTAATGAAAAACTGTTTTTT. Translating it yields CATSRVKGANEKLFF.

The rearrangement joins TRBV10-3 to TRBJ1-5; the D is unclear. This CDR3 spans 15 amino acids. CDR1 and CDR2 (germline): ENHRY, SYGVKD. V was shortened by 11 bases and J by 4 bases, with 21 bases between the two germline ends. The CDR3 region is CAASTRLTDNQPQHF. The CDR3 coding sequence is TGTGCCGCGTCGACACGACTAACTGATAATCAGCCCCAGCATTTT.

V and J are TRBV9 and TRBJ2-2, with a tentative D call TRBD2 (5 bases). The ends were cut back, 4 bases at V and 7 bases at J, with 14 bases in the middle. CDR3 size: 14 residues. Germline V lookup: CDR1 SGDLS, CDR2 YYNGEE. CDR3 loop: CASSLGVASGELFF. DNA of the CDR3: TGTGCCAGCAGCCTGGGAGTTGCGAGCGGGGAGCTGTTTTTT. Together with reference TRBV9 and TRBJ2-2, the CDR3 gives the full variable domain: DSGVTQTPKHLITATGQRVTLRCSPRSGDLSVYWYQQSLDQGLQFLIQYYNGEERAKGNILERFSAQQFPDLHSELNLSSLELGDSALYFCASSLGVASGELFFGEGSRLTVL.

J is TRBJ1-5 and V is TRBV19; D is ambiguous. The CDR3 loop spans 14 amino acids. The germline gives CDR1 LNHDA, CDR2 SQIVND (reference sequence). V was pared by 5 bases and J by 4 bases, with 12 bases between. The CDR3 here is CASSGREINQPQHF. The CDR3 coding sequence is TGTGCCAGTAGTGGACGGGAAATTAATCAGCCCCAGCATTTT.

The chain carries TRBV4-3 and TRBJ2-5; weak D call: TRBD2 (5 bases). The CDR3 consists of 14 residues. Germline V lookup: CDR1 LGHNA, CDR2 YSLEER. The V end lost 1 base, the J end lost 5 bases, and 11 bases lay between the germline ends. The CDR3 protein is CASSQGVQRETQYF. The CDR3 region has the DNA TGCGCCAGCAGCCAAGGAGTCCAGCGGGAGACCCAGTACTTC.

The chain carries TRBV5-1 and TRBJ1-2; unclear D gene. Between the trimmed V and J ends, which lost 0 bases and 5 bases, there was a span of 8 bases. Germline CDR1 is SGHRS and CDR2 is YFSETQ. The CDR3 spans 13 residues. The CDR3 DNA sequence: TGCGCCAGCAGCTTGGGAGACACTTATGGCTACACCTTC. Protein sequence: CASSLGDTYGYTF.

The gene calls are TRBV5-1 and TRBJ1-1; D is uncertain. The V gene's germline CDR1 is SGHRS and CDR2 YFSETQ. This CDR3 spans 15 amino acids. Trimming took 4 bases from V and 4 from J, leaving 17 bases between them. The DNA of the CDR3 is TGCGCCAGCAGCGAGAGGGCCCAAACGGGCACTGAAGCTTTCTTT. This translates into CASSERAQTGTEAFF.

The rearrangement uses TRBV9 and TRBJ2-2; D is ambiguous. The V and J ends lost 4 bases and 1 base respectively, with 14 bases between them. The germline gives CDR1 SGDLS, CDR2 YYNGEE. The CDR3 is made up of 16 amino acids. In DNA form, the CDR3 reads TGTGCCAGCAGCCATACCGCGGTGGGGAACACCGGGGAGCTGTTTTTT. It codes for CASSHTAVGNTGELFF.

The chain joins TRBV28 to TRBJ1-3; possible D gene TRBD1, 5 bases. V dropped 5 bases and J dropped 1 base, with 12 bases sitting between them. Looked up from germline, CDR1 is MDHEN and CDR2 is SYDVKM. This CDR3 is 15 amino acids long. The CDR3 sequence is CASSLPQGSGNTIYF. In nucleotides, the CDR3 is TGTGCCAGCAGTCTACCCCAGGGATCTGGAAACACCATATATTTT.

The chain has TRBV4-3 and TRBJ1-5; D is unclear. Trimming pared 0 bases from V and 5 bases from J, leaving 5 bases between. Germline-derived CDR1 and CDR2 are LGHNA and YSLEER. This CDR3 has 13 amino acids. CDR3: CASSQDLYQPQHF. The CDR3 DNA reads TGCGCCAGCAGCCAAGATCTTTATCAGCCCCAGCATTTT.

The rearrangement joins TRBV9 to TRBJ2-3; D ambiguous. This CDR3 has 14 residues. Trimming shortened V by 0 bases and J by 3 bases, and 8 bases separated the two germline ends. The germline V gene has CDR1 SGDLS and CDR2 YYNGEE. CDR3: CASSVVAETDTQYF. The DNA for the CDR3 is TGTGCCAGCAGCGTAGTGGCAGAAACAGATACGCAGTATTTT.

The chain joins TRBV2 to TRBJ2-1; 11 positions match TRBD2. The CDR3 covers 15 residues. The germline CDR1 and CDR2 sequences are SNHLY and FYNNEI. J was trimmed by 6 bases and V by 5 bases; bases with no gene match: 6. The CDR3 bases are TGTGCCAGCAGTTATTCTAGCGGGGGGCTCAATGAGCAGTTCTTC. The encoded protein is CASSYSSGGLNEQFF.

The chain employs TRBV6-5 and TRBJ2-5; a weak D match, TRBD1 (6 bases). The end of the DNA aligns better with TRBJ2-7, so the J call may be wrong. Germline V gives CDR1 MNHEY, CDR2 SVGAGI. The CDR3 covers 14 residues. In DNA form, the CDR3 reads TGTGCCAGCAGAAAAACCGGGACAAACCACGAGCAGTACTTC. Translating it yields CASRKTGTNHEQYF.

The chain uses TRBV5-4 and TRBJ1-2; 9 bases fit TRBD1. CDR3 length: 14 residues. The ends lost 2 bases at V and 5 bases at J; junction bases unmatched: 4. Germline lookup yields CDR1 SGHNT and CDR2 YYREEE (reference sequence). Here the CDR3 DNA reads TGTGCCAGCAGCTTCGGGGACAGGGAATATGGCTACACCTTC. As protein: CASSFGDREYGYTF.

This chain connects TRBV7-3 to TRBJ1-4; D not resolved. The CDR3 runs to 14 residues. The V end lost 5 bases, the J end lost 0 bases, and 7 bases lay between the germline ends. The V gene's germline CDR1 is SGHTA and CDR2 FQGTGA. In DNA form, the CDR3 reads TGTGCCAGCAGCCAACACCCAACTAATGAAAAACTGTTTTTT. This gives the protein CASSQHPTNEKLFF.

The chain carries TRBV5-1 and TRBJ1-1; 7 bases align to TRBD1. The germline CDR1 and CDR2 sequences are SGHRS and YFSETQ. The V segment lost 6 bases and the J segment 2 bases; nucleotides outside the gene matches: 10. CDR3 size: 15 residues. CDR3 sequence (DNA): TGCGCCAGCACCCTAAGACAGGGCTCTAACACTGAAGCTTTCTTT. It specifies CASTLRQGSNTEAFF.

In nucleotides, the CDR3 is TGTGCCAGCAGCCTGCAGGGTCCTGCTGGAAACACCATATATTTT. Encoded protein: CASSLQGPAGNTIYF. This chain connects TRBV7-2 to TRBJ1-3, with D possibly matching TRBD1 (5 bases). The V end was cut by 5 bases, the J end by 2 bases, with 13 bases between. The CDR3 runs 15 residues. Germline V lookup: CDR1 SGHTA, CDR2 FQGNSA.

The DNA of the CDR3 is TGTGCCAGCAGTGCAGCGGGGGGGCAAGAGACCCAGTACTTC. It specifies CASSAAGGQETQYF. The gene calls are TRBV6-5 and TRBJ2-5; 10 bases map to TRBD2. V shed 5 bases, J shed 2 bases, and the junction held 2 bases outside the gene matches. CDR3 size: 14 residues. Germline V gene sequence: CDR1 MNHEY, CDR2 SVGAGI.